This paragraph reports one TCR beta chain. What it binds is not known. This CDR3 is 13 amino acids long. Looked up from germline, CDR1 is MDHEN and CDR2 is SYDVKM. V was cut by 8 bases and J by 5 bases, with 16 bases left in between. Reverse transcription of all isolated RNA meant that expressed TCRB transcripts were sequenced. Generated by immunoSEQ multiplex PCR, the TCRdb table keeps only in-frame clones and is missing some. Here the sample spans some 640,000 clones, more than 13% being singletons. This sample stems from a study of beta chain features in type 1 diabetes. Study-wide points: Type 1 diabetes patients had moderately but significantly shorter TCRB CDR3s in all four CD4+ subsets.

CD45RO/CCR7/CD25/CD127/CD95/CD27 staining was used to isolate CD4+ naive, central memory, regulatory and stem cell-like memory cells by sorting. The sequencing sample was made of naive CD4+ T cells from blood. The chain is built from TRBV28 and TRBJ2-7, with D possibly matching TRBD2 (5 bases). The clonotype comes from a man between 18 and 29 years old with type 1 diabetes. The CDR3 loop is CASGSAAIHEQYF. The CDR3 nucleotides read TGTGCCAGCGGCTCAGCGGCGATCCACGAGCAGTACTTC.